This T cell receptor (beta chain) was observed in a study of immune evolution from preneoplasia to lung adenocarcinoma. Study overall: HLA loss of heterozygosity: less than 9% AIS, over 12% MIA, over 30% ADC, none AAH. Study-level points and caveats: Later-stage lesions seemingly showed higher T cell density and diversity than normal lung.

Measured with immunoSEQ multiplex PCR; TCRdb has only the in-frame clones, and not every one. The sample holds about 6,100 clones, 80% seen once. V lost 4 bases, J lost 2 bases, and 12 bases lay in between. The germline V gene has CDR1 GTSNPN and CDR2 SVGIG (reference sequence). The CDR3 spans 14 residues. On this clone itself: Its antigen is as yet unknown.

The J gene is TRBJ1-3, the V gene TRBV30, with D possibly matching TRBD1 (6 bases). The clonotype originates from a person aged 45-69 years with lung adenocarcinoma. Material: FFPE minimally invasive lung adenocarcinoma tissue. CDR3 sequence reads: CAWNLPGAGNTIYF. Here the CDR3 DNA reads TGTGCCTGGAACCTACCAGGGGCTGGAAACACCATATATTTT.